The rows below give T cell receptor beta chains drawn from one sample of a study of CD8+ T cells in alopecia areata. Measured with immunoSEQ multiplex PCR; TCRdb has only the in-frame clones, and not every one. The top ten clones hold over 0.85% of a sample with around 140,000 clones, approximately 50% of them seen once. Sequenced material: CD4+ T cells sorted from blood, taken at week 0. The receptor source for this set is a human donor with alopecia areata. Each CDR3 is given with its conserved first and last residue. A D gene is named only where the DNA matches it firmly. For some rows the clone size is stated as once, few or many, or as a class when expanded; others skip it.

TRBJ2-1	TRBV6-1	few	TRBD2	CASSVGGAEVEQFF	TGTGCCAGCAGTGTGGGAGGGGCAGAGGTAGAGCAGTTCTTC
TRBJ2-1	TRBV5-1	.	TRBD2	CASSLGGLAGVIEQFF	TGCGCCAGCAGCTTGGGTGGACTAGCGGGAGTCATTGAGCAGTTCTTC
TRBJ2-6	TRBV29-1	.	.	CSVEEPGAGANVLTF	TGCAGCGTTGAAGAACCAGGGGCCGGGGCCAACGTCCTGACTTTC
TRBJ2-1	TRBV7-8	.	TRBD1	CASSSDRGGEQFF	TGTGCCAGCAGCTCGGACAGGGGCGGTGAGCAGTTCTTC
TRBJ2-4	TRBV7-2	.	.	CASSFTREQVKYF	TGTGCCAGCAGCTTCACGCGGGAACAAGTGAAGTACTTC
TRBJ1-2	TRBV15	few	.	CATSLRGDSGYTF	TGTGCCACCAGCCTAAGAGGCGATTCTGGCTACACCTTC
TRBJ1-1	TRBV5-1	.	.	CASSLHQNTEAFF	TGCGCCAGCAGCCTTCACCAGAACACTGAAGCTTTCTTT
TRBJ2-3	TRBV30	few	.	CAWIVSTDTQYF	TGTGCCTGGATTGTTAGCACAGATACGCAGTATTTT
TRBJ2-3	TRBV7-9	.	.	CATPTTDSLTDTQYF	TGTGCCACCCCCACCACAGACAGCCTCACAGATACGCAGTATTTT
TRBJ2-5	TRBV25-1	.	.	CASSDYGSGWQTQYF	TGTGCCAGCAGTGATTATGGATCAGGGTGGCAGACCCAGTACTTC
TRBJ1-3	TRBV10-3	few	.	CAISESGGSGNTIYF	TGCGCCATCAGTGAGTCAGGAGGCTCTGGAAACACCATATATTTT
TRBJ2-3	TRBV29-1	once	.	CSVRQGGPDTQYF	TGCAGCGTTCGCCAGGGGGGACCAGATACGCAGTATTTT
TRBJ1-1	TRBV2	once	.	CASSPDTEAFF	TGTGCCAGCAGTCCTGACACTGAAGCTTTCTTT
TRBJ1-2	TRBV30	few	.	CACSGTPNYGYTF	TGTGCCTGTTCAGGAACCCCTAACTATGGCTACACCTTC
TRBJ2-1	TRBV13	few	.	CASSPLSSYNEQFF	TGTGCCAGCAGCCCACTCAGCTCCTACAATGAGCAGTTCTTC
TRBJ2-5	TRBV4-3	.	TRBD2	CASSQFVGAGVGETQYF	TGCGCCAGCAGCCAATTCGTTGGGGCGGGAGTAGGGGAGACCCAGTACTTC
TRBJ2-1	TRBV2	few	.	CASESGLSYNEQFF	TGTGCCTCAGAGTCCGGTCTGTCCTACAATGAGCAGTTCTTC
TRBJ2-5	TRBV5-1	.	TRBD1	CASSSHSTGPQETQYF	TGCGCCAGCAGCTCCCACTCGACAGGGCCTCAAGAGACCCAGTACTTC
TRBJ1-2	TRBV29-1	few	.	CSVGPDYGYTF	TGCAGCGTTGGACCAGACTATGGCTACACCTTC
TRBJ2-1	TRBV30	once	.	CAWSVQSEQFF	TGTGCCTGGAGTGTACAGAGTGAGCAGTTCTTC
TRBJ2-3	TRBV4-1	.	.	CASSPRQITDTQYF	TGCGCCAGCAGCCCTCGACAGATCACAGATACGCAGTATTTT
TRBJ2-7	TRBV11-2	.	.	CASSLPSKNEQYF	TGTGCCAGCAGCTTACCCTCCAAGAACGAGCAGTACTTC
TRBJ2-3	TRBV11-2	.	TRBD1	CASSSGQGIGDTQYF	TGTGCCAGCAGCTCGGGACAGGGGATTGGAGATACGCAGTATTTT
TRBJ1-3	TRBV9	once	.	CASSSSWDSGNTIYF	TGTGCCAGCAGCTCCTCCTGGGACTCTGGAAACACCATATATTTT
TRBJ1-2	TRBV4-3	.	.	CASSHAGIGENYGYTF	TGCGCCAGCAGCCACGCCGGAATAGGGGAGAACTATGGCTACACCTTC
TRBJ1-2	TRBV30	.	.	CAWSVTGYGYTF	TGTGCCTGGAGTGTAACGGGGTACGGCTACACCTTC
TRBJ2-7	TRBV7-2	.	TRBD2	CASSPQAGGLTYEQYF	TGTGCCAGCAGCCCTCAAGCGGGAGGGCTCACCTACGAGCAGTACTTC
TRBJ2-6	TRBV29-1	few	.	CSVGGANVLTF	TGCAGCGTTGGAGGGGCCAACGTCCTGACTTTC
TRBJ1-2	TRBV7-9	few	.	CASSLQFGSPYGYTF	TGTGCCAGCAGCCTCCAGTTTGGGAGTCCCTATGGCTACACCTTC
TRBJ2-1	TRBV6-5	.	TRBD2	CASSYSGARGGGEQFF	TGTGCCAGCAGTTACTCCGGGGCCCGGGGGGGTGGTGAGCAGTTCTTC
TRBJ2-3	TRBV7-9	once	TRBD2	CASSLSGGTQYF	TGTGCCAGCAGCCTCAGCGGGGGGACGCAGTATTTT
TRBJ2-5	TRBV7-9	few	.	CASSLGYSRQETQYF	TGTGCCAGCAGCTTGGGGTATAGCAGACAAGAGACCCAGTACTTC
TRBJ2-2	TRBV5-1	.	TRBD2	CASSRLAGGGTGELFF	TGCGCCAGCAGCAGGCTAGCGGGAGGAGGCACCGGGGAGCTGTTTTTT
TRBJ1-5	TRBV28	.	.	CAGRDTYSNQPQHF	TGTGCCGGCAGGGACACATATAGCAATCAGCCCCAGCATTTT
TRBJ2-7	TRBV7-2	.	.	CASNSGSSYEQYF	TGTGCCAGTAATAGCGGAAGCTCCTACGAGCAGTACTTC
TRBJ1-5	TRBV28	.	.	CASRKLGPGNQPQHF	TGTGCCAGCAGAAAATTGGGCCCTGGGAATCAGCCCCAGCATTTT
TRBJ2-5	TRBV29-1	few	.	CSVDDSHSGTQYF	TGCAGCGTTGATGACAGCCACTCCGGGACCCAGTACTTC
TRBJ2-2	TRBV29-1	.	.	CSVRTSNTGELFF	TGCAGCGTTCGAACTTCGAACACCGGGGAGCTGTTTTTT